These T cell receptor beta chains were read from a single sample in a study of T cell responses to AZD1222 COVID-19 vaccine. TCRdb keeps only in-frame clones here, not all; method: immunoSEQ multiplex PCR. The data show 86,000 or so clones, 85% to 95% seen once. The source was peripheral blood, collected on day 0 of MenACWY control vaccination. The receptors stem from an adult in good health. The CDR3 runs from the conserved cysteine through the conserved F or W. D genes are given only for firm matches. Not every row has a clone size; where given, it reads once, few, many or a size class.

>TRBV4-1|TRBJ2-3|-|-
CASSQVEIPGGDTQYF
TGCGCCAGCAGCCAAGTTGAGATCCCGGGTGGAGATACGCAGTATTTT
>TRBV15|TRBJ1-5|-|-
CATSRVGQPQHF
TGTGCCACCAGCAGAGTGGGTCAGCCCCAGCATTTT
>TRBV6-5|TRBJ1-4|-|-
CASNAIEGREKLFF
TGTGCCAGCAATGCAATCGAGGGACGAGAAAAACTGTTTTTT
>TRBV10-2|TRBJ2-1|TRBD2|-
CASTGGGEQFF
TGCGCCAGCACCGGCGGGGGTGAGCAGTTCTTC
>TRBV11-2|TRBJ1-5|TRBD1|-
CASSPTGNQPQHF
TGTGCCAGCAGCCCGACAGGGAATCAGCCCCAGCATTTT
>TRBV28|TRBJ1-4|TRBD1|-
CASMTPTGGGEKLFF
TGTGCCAGTATGACTCCTACAGGGGGGGGTGAAAAACTGTTTTTT
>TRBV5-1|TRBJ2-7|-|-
CASSSGGDYEQYF
TGCGCCAGCAGCTCAGGGGGGGACTACGAGCAGTACTTC
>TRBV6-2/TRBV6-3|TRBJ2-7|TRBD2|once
CASSYRLAGTYEQYF
TGTGCCAGCAGTTACCGGCTAGCGGGAACCTACGAGCAGTACTTC
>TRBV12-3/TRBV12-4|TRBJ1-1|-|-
CASSLVLNTEAFF
TGTGCCAGCAGTTTGGTACTGAACACTGAAGCTTTCTTT
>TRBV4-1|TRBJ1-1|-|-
CASSQISQDTEAFF
TGCGCCAGCAGCCAAATTTCACAGGACACTGAAGCTTTCTTT
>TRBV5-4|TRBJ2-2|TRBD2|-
CASSSGGAGLSGELFF
TGTGCCAGCAGCTCGGGGGGGGCAGGGCTGAGCGGGGAGCTGTTTTTT
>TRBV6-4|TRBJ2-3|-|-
CASSETKADTQYF
TGTGCCAGCAGTGAAACGAAGGCAGATACGCAGTATTTT
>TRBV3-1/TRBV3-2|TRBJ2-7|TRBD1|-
CASSHGRQGQQYF
TGTGCCAGCAGCCACGGCCGACAGGGCCAGCAGTACTTC
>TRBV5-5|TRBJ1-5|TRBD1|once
CASSSRAGGDQPQHF
TGTGCCAGCAGCTCTCGGGCAGGGGGGGACCAGCCCCAGCATTTT
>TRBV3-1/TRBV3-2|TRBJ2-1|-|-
CASSLGSDNEQFF
TGTGCCAGCAGCTTGGGCTCAGACAATGAGCAGTTCTTC
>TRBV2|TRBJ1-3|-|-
CASSQGGDTIYF
TGTGCCAGCAGCCAGGGTGGGGACACCATATATTTT
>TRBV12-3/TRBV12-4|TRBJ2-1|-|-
CASSLHEQFF
TGTGCCAGCAGTTTACATGAGCAGTTCTTC
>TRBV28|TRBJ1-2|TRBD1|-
CASSLNRGSGYTF
TGTGCCAGCAGTTTAAACAGGGGGAGTGGCTACACCTTC
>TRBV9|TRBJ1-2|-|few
CASSAREWGSKGGYTF
TGTGCCAGCAGCGCCCGCGAGTGGGGGTCCAAGGGGGGCTACACCTTC
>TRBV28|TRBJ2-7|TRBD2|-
CASSSPGSAGGSYEQYF
TGTGCCAGCAGTTCCCCGGGATCAGCGGGAGGATCCTACGAGCAGTACTTC
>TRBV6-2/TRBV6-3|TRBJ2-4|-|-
CASSPPPGHLMLAKNIQYF
TGTGCCAGCAGCCCACCTCCGGGACATCTTATGTTAGCCAAAAACATTCAGTACTTC
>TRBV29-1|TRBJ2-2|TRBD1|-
CSVGRDRYTGELFF
TGCAGCGTTGGTCGGGACAGATACACCGGGGAGCTGTTTTTT
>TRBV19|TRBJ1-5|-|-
CASSIGRSNQPQHF
TGTGCCAGTAGTATCGGCAGAAGCAATCAGCCCCAGCATTTT
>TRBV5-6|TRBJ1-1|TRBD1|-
CASAIGTGVTEAFF
TGTGCCAGCGCCATCGGGACAGGGGTTACTGAAGCTTTCTTT
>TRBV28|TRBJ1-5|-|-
CASSQGWGNQPQHF
TGTGCCAGCAGCCAGGGTTGGGGCAATCAGCCCCAGCATTTT
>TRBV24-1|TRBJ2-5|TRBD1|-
CATSDAKDRGLVRETQYF
TGTGCCACCAGTGACGCGAAAGACAGGGGGCTTGTTAGGGAGACCCAGTACTTC
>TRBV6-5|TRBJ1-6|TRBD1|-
CASSTGQGSPLHF
TGTGCCAGCAGTACGGGACAGGGTTCACCCCTCCACTTT
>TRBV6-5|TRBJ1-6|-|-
CASSYGGDSPLHF
TGTGCCAGCAGTTACGGGGGGGACTCACCCCTCCACTTT
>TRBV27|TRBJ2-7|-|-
CASSAQGGSPYEQYF
TGTGCCAGCAGTGCCCAAGGGGGGTCACCTTACGAGCAGTACTTC
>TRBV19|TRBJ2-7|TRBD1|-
CASWGQGAREQYF
TGTGCCAGTTGGGGGCAGGGGGCGCGTGAGCAGTACTTC
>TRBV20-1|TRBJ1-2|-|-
CSASDSYGYTF
TGCAGTGCTTCTGACAGCTATGGCTACACCTTC
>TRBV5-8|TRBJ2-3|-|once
CASSLTSSSTDTQYF
TGTGCCAGCAGCTTGACCAGTTCTAGCACAGATACGCAGTATTTT
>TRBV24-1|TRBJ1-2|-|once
CATSGPMGDSWTF
TGTGCCACCAGTGGGCCAATGGGGGACTCCTGGACCTTC
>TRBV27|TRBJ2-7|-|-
CASSPGGGEQYF
TGTGCCAGCAGTCCGGGGGGCGGGGAGCAGTACTTC
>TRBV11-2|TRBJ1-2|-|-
CASSLSPFNYGYTF
TGTGCCAGCAGCTTATCGCCATTTAACTATGGCTACACCTTC
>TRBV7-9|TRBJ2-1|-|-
CATGRTGFSEQFF
TGTGCCACGGGACGGACGGGCTTTTCGGAGCAGTTCTTC
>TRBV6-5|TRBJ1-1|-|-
CASSYQAGSDTEAFF
TGTGCCAGCAGTTATCAGGCAGGGTCGGACACTGAAGCTTTCTTT
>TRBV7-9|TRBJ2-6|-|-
CASSFWSSGANVLTF
TGTGCCAGCAGCTTTTGGAGCTCTGGGGCCAACGTCCTGACTTTC
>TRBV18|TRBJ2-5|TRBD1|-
CASSRIRQGTETQYF
TGTGCCAGCTCACGCATACGACAGGGGACAGAGACCCAGTACTTC
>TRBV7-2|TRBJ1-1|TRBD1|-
CASSPRQGPTTEAFF
TGTGCCAGCAGCCCAAGACAGGGACCCACCACTGAAGCTTTCTTT
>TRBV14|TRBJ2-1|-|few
CASSQTLFVEQFF
TGTGCCAGCAGCCAGACTCTTTTTGTGGAGCAGTTCTTC
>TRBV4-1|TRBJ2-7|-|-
CASSQSLSDAQAYEQYF
TGCGCCAGCAGCCAGAGTTTAAGCGATGCCCAAGCCTACGAGCAGTACTTC
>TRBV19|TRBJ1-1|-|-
CASNRGNTEAFF
TGTGCCAGTAACCGGGGGAACACTGAAGCTTTCTTT
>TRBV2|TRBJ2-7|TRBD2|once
CASSEEGGRAGAYEQYF
TGTGCCAGCAGTGAAGAGGGCGGACGAGCGGGAGCCTACGAGCAGTACTTC
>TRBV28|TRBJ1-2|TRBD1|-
CASSFRDRSLGYTF
TGTGCCAGCAGTTTTCGGGACAGGTCTCTTGGCTACACCTTC
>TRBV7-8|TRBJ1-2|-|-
CASSLEAAFRVGYTF
TGTGCCAGCAGCTTAGAGGCAGCATTTAGGGTCGGCTACACCTTC
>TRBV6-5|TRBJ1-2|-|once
CASSYSTGIANYGYTF
TGTGCCAGCAGTTACTCCACAGGGATAGCTAACTATGGCTACACCTTC